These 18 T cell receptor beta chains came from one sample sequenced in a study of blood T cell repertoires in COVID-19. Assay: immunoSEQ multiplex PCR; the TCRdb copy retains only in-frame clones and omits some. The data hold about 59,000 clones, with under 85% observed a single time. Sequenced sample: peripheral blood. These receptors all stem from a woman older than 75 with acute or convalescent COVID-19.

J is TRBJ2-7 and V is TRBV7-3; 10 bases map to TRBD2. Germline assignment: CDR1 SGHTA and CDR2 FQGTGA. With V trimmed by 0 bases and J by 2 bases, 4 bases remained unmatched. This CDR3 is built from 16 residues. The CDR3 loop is CASSLTPGLAAYEQYF. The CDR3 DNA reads TGTGCCAGCAGCTTAACCCCTGGACTAGCGGCCTACGAGCAGTACTTC.

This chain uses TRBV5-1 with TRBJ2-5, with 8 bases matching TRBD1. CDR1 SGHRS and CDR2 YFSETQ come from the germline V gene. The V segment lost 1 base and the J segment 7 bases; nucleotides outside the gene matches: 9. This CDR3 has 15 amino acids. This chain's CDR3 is CASSLSQGDGATQYF. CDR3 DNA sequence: TGCGCCAGCAGCTTGTCACAGGGGGACGGTGCGACCCAGTACTTC.

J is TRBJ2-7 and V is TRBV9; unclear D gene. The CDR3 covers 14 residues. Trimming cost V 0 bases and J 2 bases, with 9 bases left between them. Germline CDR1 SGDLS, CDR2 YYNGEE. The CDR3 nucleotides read TGTGCCAGCAGCGTAGATCCTAGTACCTACGAGCAGTACTTC. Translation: CASSVDPSTYEQYF. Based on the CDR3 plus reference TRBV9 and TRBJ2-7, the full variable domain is DSGVTQTPKHLITATGQRVTLRCSPRSGDLSVYWYQQSLDQGLQFLIQYYNGEERAKGNILERFSAQQFPDLHSELNLSSLELGDSALYFCASSVDPSTYEQYFGPGTRLTVT.

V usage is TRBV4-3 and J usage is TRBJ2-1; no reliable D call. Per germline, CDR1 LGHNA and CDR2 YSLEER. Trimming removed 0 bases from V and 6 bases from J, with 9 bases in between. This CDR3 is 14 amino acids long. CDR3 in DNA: TGCGCCAGCAGCCAAGAATCCGGGTCCAATGAGCAGTTCTTC. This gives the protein CASSQESGSNEQFF.

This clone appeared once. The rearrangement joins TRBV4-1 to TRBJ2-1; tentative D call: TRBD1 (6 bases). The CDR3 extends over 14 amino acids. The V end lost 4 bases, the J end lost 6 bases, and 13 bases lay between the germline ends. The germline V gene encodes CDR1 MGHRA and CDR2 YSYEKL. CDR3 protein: CASSPPNRANEQFF. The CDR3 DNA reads TGCGCCAGCAGCCCCCCCAACAGGGCCAATGAGCAGTTCTTC.

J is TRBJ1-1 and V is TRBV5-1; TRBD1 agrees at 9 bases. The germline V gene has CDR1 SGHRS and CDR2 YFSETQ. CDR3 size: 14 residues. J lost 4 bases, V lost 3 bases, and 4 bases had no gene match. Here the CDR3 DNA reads TGCGCCAGCAGCTATACGACAGGGGGCACTGAAGCTTTCTTT. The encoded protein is CASSYTTGGTEAFF.

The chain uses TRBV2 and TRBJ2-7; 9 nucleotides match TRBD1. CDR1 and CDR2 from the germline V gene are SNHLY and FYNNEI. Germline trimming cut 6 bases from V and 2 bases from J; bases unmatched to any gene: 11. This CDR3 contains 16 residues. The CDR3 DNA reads TGTGCCAGCAGGAAGGGACGAGGACAGGGGACCTACGAGCAGTACTTC. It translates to CASRKGRGQGTYEQYF.

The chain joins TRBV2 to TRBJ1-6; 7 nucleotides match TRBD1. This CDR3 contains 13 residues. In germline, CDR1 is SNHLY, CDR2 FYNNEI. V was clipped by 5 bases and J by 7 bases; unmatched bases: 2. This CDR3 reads CASSMGQNSPLHF. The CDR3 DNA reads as TGTGCCAGCAGTATGGGACAGAATTCACCCCTCCACTTT.

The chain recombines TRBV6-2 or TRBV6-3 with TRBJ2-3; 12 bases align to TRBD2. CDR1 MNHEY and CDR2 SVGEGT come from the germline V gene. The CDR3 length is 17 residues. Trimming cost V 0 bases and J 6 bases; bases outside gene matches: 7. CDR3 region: CASSYSSTSGGEDTQYF. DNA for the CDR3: TGTGCCAGCAGTTACTCTTCGACTAGCGGGGGCGAGGATACGCAGTATTTT.

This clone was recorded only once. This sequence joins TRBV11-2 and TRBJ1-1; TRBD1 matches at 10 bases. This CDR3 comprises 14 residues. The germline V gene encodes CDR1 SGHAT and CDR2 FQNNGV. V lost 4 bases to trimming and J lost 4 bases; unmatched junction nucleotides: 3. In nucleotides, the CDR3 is TGTGCCAGCAGCTATCGGACAGGGGGCACTGAAGCTTTCTTT. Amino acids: CASSYRTGGTEAFF.

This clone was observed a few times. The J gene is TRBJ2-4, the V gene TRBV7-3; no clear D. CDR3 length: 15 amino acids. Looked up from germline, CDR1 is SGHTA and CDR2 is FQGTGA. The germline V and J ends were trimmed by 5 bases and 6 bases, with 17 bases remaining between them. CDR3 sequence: CASSQDSSTTNIQYF. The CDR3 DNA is TGTGCCAGCAGCCAAGACTCTTCGACCACAAACATTCAGTACTTC.

The CDR3 protein is CASSQGLYGTSGPYEQYF. DNA for the CDR3: TGCGCCAGCAGCCAGGGGCTTTACGGGACTAGCGGACCCTACGAGCAGTACTTC. The chain couples TRBV4-1 to TRBJ2-7; 11 bases map to TRBD2. V lost 3 bases and J lost 2; bases outside the gene matches: 12. The CDR3 loop spans 18 amino acids. Germline V gene sequence: CDR1 MGHRA, CDR2 YSYEKL.

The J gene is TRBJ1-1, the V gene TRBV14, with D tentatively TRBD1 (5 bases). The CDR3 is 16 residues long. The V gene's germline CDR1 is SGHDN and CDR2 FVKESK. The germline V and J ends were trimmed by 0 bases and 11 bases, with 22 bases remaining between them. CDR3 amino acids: CASSQDPGTVSGGAFF. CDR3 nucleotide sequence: TGTGCCAGCAGCCAAGATCCAGGGACCGTATCTGGGGGGGCTTTCTTT.

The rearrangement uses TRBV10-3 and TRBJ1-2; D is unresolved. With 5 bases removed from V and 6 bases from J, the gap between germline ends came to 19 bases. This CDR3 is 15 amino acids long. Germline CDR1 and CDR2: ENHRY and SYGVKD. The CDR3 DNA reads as TGTGCCATCAGTCCTGCCGGGCCTAGGACTGATGGCTACACCTTC. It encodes CAISPAGPRTDGYTF.

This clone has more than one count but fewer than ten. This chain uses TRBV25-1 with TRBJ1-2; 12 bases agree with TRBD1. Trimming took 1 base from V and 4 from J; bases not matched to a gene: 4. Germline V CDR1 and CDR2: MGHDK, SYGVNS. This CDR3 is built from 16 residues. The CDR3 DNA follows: TGTGCCAGCAGTGAATCAGGGACAGGGGGCTTCTATGGCTACACCTTC. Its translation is CASSESGTGGFYGYTF.

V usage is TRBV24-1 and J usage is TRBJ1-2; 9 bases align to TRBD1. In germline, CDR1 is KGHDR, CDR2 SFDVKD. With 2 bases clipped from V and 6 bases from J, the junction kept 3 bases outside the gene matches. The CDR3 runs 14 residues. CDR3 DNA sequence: TGTGCCACCAGTGATTCCGGGACAGGGAATGGCTACACCTTC. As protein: CATSDSGTGNGYTF.

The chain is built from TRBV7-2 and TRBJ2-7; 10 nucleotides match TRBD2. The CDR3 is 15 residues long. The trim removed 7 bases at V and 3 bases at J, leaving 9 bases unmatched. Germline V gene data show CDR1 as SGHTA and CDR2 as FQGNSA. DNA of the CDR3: TGTGCCAGCATATTAGACCGGACTAGCGGCTACGAGCAGTACTTC. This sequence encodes CASILDRTSGYEQYF. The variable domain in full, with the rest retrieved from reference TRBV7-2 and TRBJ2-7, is GAGVSQSPSNKVTEKGKDVELRCDPISGHTALYWYRQSLGQGLEFLIYFQGNSAPDKSGLPSDRFSAERTGGSVSTLTIQRTQQEDSAVYLCASILDRTSGYEQYFGPGTRLTVT.

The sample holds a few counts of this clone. The CDR3 sequence: CASSTRSPMNTEAFF. CDR3 DNA: TGTGCCAGCAGCACGAGAAGTCCGATGAACACTGAAGCTTTCTTT. This chain uses TRBV27 with TRBJ1-1; no definite D call. The V end lost 6 bases, the J end lost 0 bases, and 14 bases lay between the germline ends. In germline, CDR1 is MNHEY, CDR2 SMNVEV (reference sequence). This CDR3 comprises 15 residues.